Listed here are 8 T cell receptor beta chains from one sample, sequenced in a study of cytomegalovirus exposure and HLA in healthy donors. The PCR made use of 60 Vbeta and 13 Jbeta primers. Assay: immunoSEQ multiplex PCR; the TCRdb copy retains only in-frame clones and omits some. The table shows 110,000 to 150,000 clones, with around 72% occurring only once. Sequenced: PBMCs. Source of these receptors: a woman between 35 and 50 years old in good health and CMV-seronegative.

In DNA, the CDR3 is TGTGCCAGCAGCTTAGGGGCAGGGTCGTCCCCAGGAGCTTTCTTT. The encoded protein is CASSLGAGSSPGAFF. V gene TRBV7-9 combines with J gene TRBJ1-1; D perhaps matches TRBD1 (5 bases). V lost 1 base, J lost 10 bases, and 19 bases lay in between. Germline V CDR1 and CDR2: SEHNR, FQNEAQ (reference sequence). The CDR3 contains 15 residues.

The CDR3 nucleotides read TGTGCCAGCAGCGCCCAGGGGCAGAGTTCCTACAATGAGCAGTTCTTC. Translated: CASSAQGQSSYNEQFF. The rearrangement links TRBV9 to TRBJ2-1, with a tentative D call TRBD1 (6 bases). Trimming pared 3 bases from V and 1 base from J, leaving 14 bases between. Germline V gene data show CDR1 as SGDLS and CDR2 as YYNGEE. The CDR3 contains 16 residues.

The chain couples TRBV7-2 to TRBJ2-3; D is perhaps TRBD1 (5 bases). Germline CDR1 SGHTA, CDR2 FQGNSA. V was clipped by 5 bases and J by 1 base, with 13 bases between them. This CDR3 has 15 residues. The CDR3 DNA sequence: TGTGCCAGCAGCCCACAGGTCTCACGCACAGATACGCAGTATTTT. This sequence encodes CASSPQVSRTDTQYF.

The chain has TRBV7-2 and TRBJ1-2; TRBD1 aligns across 9 bases. The CDR3 covers 14 residues. V lost 4 bases, J lost 4 bases, and 4 bases stayed unmatched. Germline values: CDR1 SGHTA, CDR2 FQGNSA. The CDR3 is CASSYRQGVYGYTF. The DNA for the CDR3 is TGTGCCAGCAGCTATCGACAGGGGGTCTATGGCTACACCTTC.

This rearrangement joins TRBV11-2 to TRBJ2-3, with TRBD2 matching 10 bases. From germline, CDR1 is SGHAT and CDR2 FQNNGV. V dropped 5 bases and J dropped 3; count of bases not matched to a gene: 11. This CDR3 has 17 residues. CDR3 sequence: CASSPGSGGARTDTQYF. In DNA, the CDR3 is TGTGCCAGCAGCCCAGGAAGCGGGGGGGCACGAACAGATACGCAGTATTTT.

This clone was seen only a few times. The chain uses TRBV11-2 and TRBJ1-6; D is uncertain. The CDR3 consists of 15 residues. The germline V gene encodes CDR1 SGHAT and CDR2 FQNNGV. Trimming removed 2 bases at V and 1 base at J, with 6 bases between. The chain's CDR3 is CASSLRASYNSPLHF. The CDR3 bases are TGTGCCAGCAGCTTACGAGCTTCCTATAATTCACCCCTCCACTTT. Using reference TRBV11-2 and TRBJ1-6 for the parts outside the CDR3, the full variable domain is EAGVAQSPRYKIIEKRQSVAFWCNPISGHATLYWYQQILGQGPKLLIQFQNNGVVDDSQLPKDRFSAERLKGVDSTLKIQPAKLEDSAVYLCASSLRASYNSPLHFGNGTRLTVT.

The J gene is TRBJ2-3, the V gene TRBV27; possible D gene TRBD2, 6 bases. CDR3 length: 16 amino acids. V shed 1 base and J shed 0 bases, with 11 bases lying between them. In germline, CDR1 is MNHEY, CDR2 SMNVEV (reference sequence). The CDR3 here is CASSLFPGTSTDTQYF. CDR3 DNA sequence: TGTGCCAGCAGTTTATTTCCAGGGACTAGCACAGATACGCAGTATTTT.

This clone was counted a few times. The J gene is TRBJ1-6, the V gene TRBV5-1, with 7 bases matching TRBD1. Per germline, CDR1 SGHRS and CDR2 YFSETQ. V lost 4 bases to trimming and J lost 12 bases; unmatched junction nucleotides: 10. The CDR3 is made up of 14 amino acids. The CDR3 sequence: CASSHGTVGGPLHF. The CDR3 nucleotides read TGCGCCAGCAGCCACGGGACAGTGGGAGGACCCCTCCACTTT.